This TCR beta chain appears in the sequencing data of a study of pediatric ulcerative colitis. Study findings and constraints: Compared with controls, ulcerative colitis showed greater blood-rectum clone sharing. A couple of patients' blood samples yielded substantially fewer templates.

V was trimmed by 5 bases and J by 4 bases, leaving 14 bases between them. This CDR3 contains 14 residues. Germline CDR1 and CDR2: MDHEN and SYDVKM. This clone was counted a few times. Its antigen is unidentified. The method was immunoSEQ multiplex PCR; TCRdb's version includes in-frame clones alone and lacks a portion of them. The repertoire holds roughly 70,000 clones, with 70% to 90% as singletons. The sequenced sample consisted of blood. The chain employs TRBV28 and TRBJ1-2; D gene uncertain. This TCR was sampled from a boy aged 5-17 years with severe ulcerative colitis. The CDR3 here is CASSTTFPLYGYTF. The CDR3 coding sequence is TGTGCCAGCAGTACGACATTTCCCCTCTATGGCTACACCTTC.